This T cell receptor (beta chain) was recorded in a study of shared clonotypes between healthy human individuals. The CDR3 has 16 residues. The germline CDR1 and CDR2 sequences are MGHRA and YSYEKL. V was trimmed by 1 base and J by 8 bases, leaving 17 bases between them. Sequencing was performed with immunoSEQ multiplex PCR; in TCRdb, only in-frame clones are kept and a portion is missing. The sample holds approximately 2.1 million clones, over 90% seen once. The rearrangement links TRBV4-1 to TRBJ1-4; D is perhaps TRBD1 (5 bases). The source is a man aged 18 to 29 in good health. Some clones in this sample may be carry-over from other donors' samples. The sequenced sample consisted of naive CD4+ T cells from PBMCs. Stated subset: CD45RA+ positively selected. CDR3 in amino acids: CASSQVPRQGGEKLFF. CDR3 nucleotides: TGCGCCAGCAGCCAAGTCCCCCGGCAGGGAGGCGAAAAACTGTTTTTT.